The present T cell receptor (beta chain) was sequenced within a study of PD-L1 blockade in urothelial cancer. Turning to the study itself: Patients took up atezolizumab in 2014 at 1,200 mg intravenously every 3 weeks. The study, taken as a whole, reports: More expansion of tumor-associated blood clones, seen at 3 weeks, marked durable-benefit patients.

Time point specified: pretreatment peripheral blood. Each patient gave between 1 and 8 samples of peripheral blood mononuclear cells, which were collected pretreatment and during treatment. On this clone itself: Its antigen remains unknown.

V lost 0 bases, J lost 8 bases, and 10 bases stayed unmatched. The CDR3 covers 16 residues. Germline V gives CDR1 SGHTA, CDR2 FQGTGA. Profiling relied on immunoSEQ multiplex PCR, and the TCRdb table lists in-frame clones only, not all of them. This sample has more than 90,000 clones, with more than 75% found just once. This TCR was sampled from a man aged 60-69 years with urothelial cancer. The starting material was PBMCs, obtained around atezolizumab (anti-PD-L1) treatment. The V and J genes are TRBV7-3 and TRBJ2-1, with 7 positions matching TRBD2. CDR3 residues: CASSLTVGRASDEQFF. Written as DNA, the CDR3 is TGTGCCAGCAGCTTAACCGTGGGGAGGGCCTCCGATGAGCAGTTCTTC.